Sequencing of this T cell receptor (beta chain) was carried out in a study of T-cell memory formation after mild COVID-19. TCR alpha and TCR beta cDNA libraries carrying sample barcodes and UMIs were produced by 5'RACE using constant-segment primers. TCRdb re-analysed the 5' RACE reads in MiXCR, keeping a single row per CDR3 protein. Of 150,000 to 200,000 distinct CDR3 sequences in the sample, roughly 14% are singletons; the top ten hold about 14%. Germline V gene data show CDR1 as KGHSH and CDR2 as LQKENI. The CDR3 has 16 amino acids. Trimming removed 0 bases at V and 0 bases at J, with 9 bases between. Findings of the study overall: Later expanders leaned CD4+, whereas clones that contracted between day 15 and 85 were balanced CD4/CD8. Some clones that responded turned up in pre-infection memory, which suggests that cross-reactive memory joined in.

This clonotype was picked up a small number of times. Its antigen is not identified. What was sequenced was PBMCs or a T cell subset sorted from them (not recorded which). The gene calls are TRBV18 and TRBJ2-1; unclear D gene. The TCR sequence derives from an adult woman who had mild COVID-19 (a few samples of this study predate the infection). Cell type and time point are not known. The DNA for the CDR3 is TGTGCCAGCTCACCACCAGCTGGGGTCTCCTACAATGAGCAGTTCTTC. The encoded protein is CASSPPAGVSYNEQFF.